Listed here are 19 T cell receptor beta chains from one sample, sequenced in a study of blood T cell repertoires in COVID-19. Assay used: immunoSEQ multiplex PCR; TCRdb lists only in-frame clones, some missing. The data contain 150,000 to 200,000 clones, more than 85% of them seen just once; the ten biggest clones take up roughly 7%. The sample consisted of PBMCs or T cells enriched from blood (not recorded which). The receptors were sampled from a woman aged 45-65 years who had recovered from COVID-19.

The rearrangement uses TRBV11-1 and TRBJ1-1; D may be TRBD1 (6 bases). CDR1 and CDR2 from the germline V gene are SGHAT and FQDESV (reference sequence). Trimming stripped 5 bases from V and 3 bases from J, with 16 bases between. This CDR3 is built from 15 residues. The CDR3 sequence: CASSLGPNRDTEAFF. The CDR3 coding sequence is TGTGCCAGCAGCCTGGGACCCAACAGGGACACTGAAGCTTTCTTT.

The chain uses TRBV24-1 and TRBJ2-1, with 13 bases fitting TRBD2. This CDR3 spans 16 amino acids. The V and J ends lost 5 bases and 7 bases, in that order; junction bases with no gene match: 7. Germline V gene lookup returns CDR1 KGHDR and CDR2 SFDVKD. The CDR3 DNA reads TGTGCCACCAGTGGGGTACTAGCGGGAGGGCGGAATGAGCAGTTCTTC. Translated, it gives CATSGVLAGGRNEQFF.

This chain joins TRBV28 and TRBJ2-7, with 8 nucleotides matching TRBD1. The CDR3 consists of 16 residues. From germline, CDR1 is MDHEN and CDR2 SYDVKM. V lost 6 bases, J lost 3 bases, and 13 bases stayed unmatched. The CDR3 spells CASSALTGQGLYEQYF. The CDR3, as DNA: TGTGCCAGCAGCGCTCTGACCGGACAGGGTCTCTACGAGCAGTACTTC.

The table lists this clone with a count of one. The chain carries TRBV10-2 and TRBJ2-2, with 13 bases identical to TRBD2. Germline trimming cut 0 bases from V and 1 base from J; bases unmatched to any gene: 2. The CDR3 length is 18 residues. Germline CDR1 is WSHSY and CDR2 is SAAADI. The CDR3 protein is CASSESGLAGWNTGELFF. The CDR3 region has the DNA TGCGCCAGCAGTGAGTCGGGACTAGCGGGATGGAACACCGGGGAGCTGTTTTTT.

The CDR3 coding sequence is TGTGCCAGCAGTTACAGGACAGGGACTGAAGCTTTCTTT. Residues: CASSYRTGTEAFF. This chain uses TRBV6-5 with TRBJ1-1, with 8 positions matching TRBD1. The CDR3 extends over 13 amino acids. Losses at the gene ends were 2 bases for V and 5 bases for J; bases not matched to a gene: 1. Germline lookup yields CDR1 MNHEY and CDR2 SVGAGI.

The rearrangement joins TRBV7-9 to TRBJ2-7; TRBD2 aligns across 8 bases. Trimming cost V 5 bases and J 1 base; bases outside gene matches: 7. The CDR3 extends over 15 amino acids. Germline-derived CDR1 and CDR2 are SEHNR and FQNEAQ (reference sequence). The CDR3: CASSGTSGLSYEQYF. The CDR3 DNA reads as TGTGCCAGCAGCGGTACTAGCGGACTATCCTACGAGCAGTACTTC.

The chain combines TRBV11-3 with TRBJ2-4; D is unresolved. V was cut by 2 bases and J by 0 bases, with 2 bases left in between. From germline, CDR1 is SGHNT and CDR2 YENEEA. This CDR3 is 13 amino acids long. The CDR3 loop reads CASSLLAKNIQYF. The CDR3 coding sequence is TGTGCCAGCAGCTTACTAGCCAAAAACATTCAGTACTTC.

The V call is TRBV12-3 or TRBV12-4, the J call TRBJ1-2, with D possibly TRBD1 on 5 matching bases. The CDR3 sequence is 13 residues long. Trimming cost V 2 bases and J 8 bases, with 12 bases left between them. CDR3 amino acids: CASSLMDTKGYTF. The DNA for the CDR3 is TGTGCCAGCAGTTTAATGGACACGAAAGGCTACACCTTC.

This rearrangement joins TRBV5-4 to TRBJ1-2, with D tentatively TRBD1 (5 bases). The V and J ends lost 1 base and 10 bases respectively, with 20 bases between them. There are 15 residues in the CDR3. Germline CDR1 SGHNT, CDR2 YYREEE (reference sequence). CDR3 bases: TGTGCCAGCAGCTTGTCCCCCAGGGAAGGGAATGCCTACACCTTC. Its translation is CASSLSPREGNAYTF.

This clone was counted a few times. This chain links TRBV2 with TRBJ1-1, with D uncertain. V was cut by 7 bases and J by 1 base, with 19 bases left in between. The length of the CDR3 is 16 residues. Germline V lookup: CDR1 SNHLY, CDR2 FYNNEI. CDR3 DNA: TGTGCCAGCACCGAAAGAACCGGCGCGGCGAACACTGAAGCTTTCTTT. It specifies CASTERTGAANTEAFF.

The chain has TRBV3-1 (or the pseudogene TRBV3-2) and TRBJ2-5; tentative D call: TRBD1 (6 bases). Germline CDR1 LGHDT, CDR2 YNNKEL (reference sequence). V was pared by 0 bases and J by 9 bases, with 14 bases between. This CDR3 is 14 amino acids long. The CDR3 protein is CASSQDPDSMAQYF. Here the CDR3 DNA reads TGTGCCAGCAGCCAAGACCCGGACAGTATGGCCCAGTACTTC.

The chain carries TRBV18 and TRBJ1-1; D unresolved. The ends were cut back, 1 base at V and 5 bases at J, with 20 bases in the middle. CDR1 KGHSH and CDR2 LQKENI come from the germline V gene. This CDR3 contains 17 residues. The CDR3 spells CASSPLGKGNSGTEAFF. The CDR3 region has the DNA TGTGCCAGCTCACCACTTGGTAAAGGAAACTCAGGTACTGAAGCTTTCTTT.

DNA for the CDR3: TGTGCCAGCAGTTTCGACAGAGAAAGCGAGCAGTACTTC. Its translation: CASSFDRESEQYF. J is TRBJ2-7 and V is TRBV7-9; D possibly corresponds to TRBD1 (5 bases). Looked up from germline, CDR1 is SEHNR and CDR2 is FQNEAQ (reference sequence). The CDR3 has 13 residues. Trimming shortened V by 6 bases and J by 6 bases, and 15 bases separated the two germline ends. The full variable domain, in which reference TRBV7-9 and TRBJ2-7 provide the parts outside the CDR3, is DTGVSQNPRHKITKRGQNVTFRCDPISEHNRLYWYRQTLGQGPEFLTYFQNEAQLEKSRLLSDRFSAERPKGSFSTLEIQRTEQGDSAMYLCASSFDRESEQYFGPGTRLTVT.

This clone was counted a few times. The rearrangement joins TRBV5-1 to TRBJ1-1, with 9 nucleotides matching TRBD1. Germline values: CDR1 SGHRS, CDR2 YFSETQ. The junction had 4 bases not matched to a gene; V was cut back by 0 bases and J by 4 bases. There are 15 residues in the CDR3. CDR3 DNA: TGCGCCAGCAGCTTGGAGTTGACAGGGGGCACTGAAGCTTTCTTT. Protein product: CASSLELTGGTEAFF.

J is TRBJ2-5 and V is TRBV7-9; a weak D match, TRBD1 (6 bases). The germline gives CDR1 SEHNR, CDR2 FQNEAQ (reference sequence). The CDR3 sequence is 16 residues long. Deletions cut 5 bases from V and 5 bases from J, with 21 bases between. The CDR3 DNA is TGTGCCAGCAGCCCTCCCGGGACATTCTTAGGGGAGACCCAGTACTTC. It specifies CASSPPGTFLGETQYF.

This clone was found a few times. The CDR3 loop is CASSAGDLGEAFF. The CDR3 coding sequence is TGCGCCAGCAGCGCGGGCGATTTGGGGGAAGCTTTCTTT. The V and J genes are TRBV5-1 and TRBJ1-1; no firm D call. The CDR3 has 13 residues. Trimming shortened V by 4 bases and J by 8 bases, and 15 bases separated the two germline ends. Per the germline V gene, CDR1 is SGHRS and CDR2 is YFSETQ.

The chain carries TRBV7-2 and TRBJ2-1; 11 nucleotides line up with TRBD2. This CDR3 comprises 19 residues. The V and J ends lost 2 bases and 1 base, in that order; junction bases with no gene match: 10. CDR1 is SGHTA and CDR2 is FQGNSA in the germline V gene. CDR3 in DNA: TGTGCCAGCAGCTTAAGACAGAAAACTAGCGGGAGTTCCTACAATGAGCAGTTCTTC. Encoded protein: CASSLRQKTSGSSYNEQFF.

The genes are TRBV30 and TRBJ2-2, with 10 nucleotides matching TRBD1. V lost 1 base, J lost 4 bases, and 6 bases stayed unmatched. The CDR3 is made up of 16 amino acids. Germline CDR1 and CDR2: GTSNPN and SVGIG (reference sequence). The CDR3 nucleotides are TGTGCCTGGAGTGATCGCCGGACAGGGGGCACCGGGGAGCTGTTTTTT. Translation: CAWSDRRTGGTGELFF.

This clone showed up just once. The chain employs TRBV5-1 and TRBJ2-1, with D unresolved. CDR1 SGHRS and CDR2 YFSETQ come from the germline V gene. This CDR3 contains 15 residues. Trimming removed 3 bases at V and 5 bases at J, with 15 bases between. The CDR3 DNA reads as TGCGCCAGCAGCTCCCTCGAGGCAGCTCACAATGAGCAGTTCTTC. Its translation is CASSSLEAAHNEQFF.